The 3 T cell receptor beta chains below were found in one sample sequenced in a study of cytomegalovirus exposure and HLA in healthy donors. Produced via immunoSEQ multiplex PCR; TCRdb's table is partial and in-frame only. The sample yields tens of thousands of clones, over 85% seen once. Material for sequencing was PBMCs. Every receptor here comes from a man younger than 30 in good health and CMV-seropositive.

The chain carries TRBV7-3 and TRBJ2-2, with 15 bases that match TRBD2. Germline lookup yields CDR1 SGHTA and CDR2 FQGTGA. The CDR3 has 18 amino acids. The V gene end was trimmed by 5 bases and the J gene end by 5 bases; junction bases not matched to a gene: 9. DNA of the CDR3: TGTGCCAGCAGCCAAGCGGGACTAGCGGGAGGTCCAACCGGGGAGCTGTTTTTT. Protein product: CASSQAGLAGGPTGELFF.

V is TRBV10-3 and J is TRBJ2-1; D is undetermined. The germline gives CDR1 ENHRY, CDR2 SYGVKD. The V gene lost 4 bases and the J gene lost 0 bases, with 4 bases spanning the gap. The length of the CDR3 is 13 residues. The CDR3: CAISASSYNEQFF. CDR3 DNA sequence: TGTGCCATCAGTGCCAGCTCCTACAATGAGCAGTTCTTC.

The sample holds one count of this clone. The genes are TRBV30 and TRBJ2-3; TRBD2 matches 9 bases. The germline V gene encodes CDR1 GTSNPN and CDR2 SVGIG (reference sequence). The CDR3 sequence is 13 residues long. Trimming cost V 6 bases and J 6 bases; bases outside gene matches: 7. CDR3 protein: CACGAGGKDTQYF. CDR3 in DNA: TGTGCCTGTGGGGCGGGGGGGAAGGATACGCAGTATTTT.